This T cell receptor beta chain was retrieved from a study of T cell responses to AZD1222 COVID-19 vaccine. Study-level results: In the spike-specific TCR repertoire, nearly half reportedly target unmutated variant regions. Two AZD1222 doses significantly raised spike-specific TCR breadth and depth over controls. Spike was spanned by vaccine-associated CD4 TCRs, which were dominant at 160-218 and 743-854. The sample set comprised mostly white British donors with more females, and clonal diversity was possibly underestimated.

Libraries were prepared by immunoSEQ multiplex PCR; TCRdb keeps only in-frame clonotypes and omits some of them. Of 150,000 to 200,000 clones in the sample, just over 90% were seen once. A remark on this clone: Its antigen is not known. In the same sample, other DNA sequences code for this CDR3.

The material was peripheral blood, obtained 28 days after the second AZD1222 dose. This clonotype was obtained from an adult who received the AZD1222 COVID-19 vaccine.

In DNA, the CDR3 is TGTGCCAGCAGCTTAGTGGTGAACACTGAAGCTTTCTTT. Its protein product is CASSLVVNTEAFF. The V and J genes are TRBV7-9 and TRBJ1-1; D gene uncertain. The germline gives CDR1 SEHNR, CDR2 FQNEAQ (reference sequence). Trimming shortened V by 1 base and J by 0 bases, and 3 bases separated the two germline ends. The CDR3 loop spans 13 amino acids. Full variable domain (missing parts from reference TRBV7-9 and TRBJ1-1): DTGVSQNPRHKITKRGQNVTFRCDPISEHNRLYWYRQTLGQGPEFLTYFQNEAQLEKSRLLSDRFSAERPKGSFSTLEIQRTEQGDSAMYLCASSLVVNTEAFFGQGTRLTVV.